Here is one TCR beta chain with its context. Its antigen is unidentified. High-throughput TCR beta sequencing covered peripheral CD8+ and CD4+ T cells. The data were taken from a study of CD8 T cells in Susac syndrome. Whole-study results and caveats: A relatively small number of individuals underwent TCR sequencing and HLA analysis.

Roughly 0.45 to 1 ug RNA was reverse transcribed with random hexamers. TCRdb re-called the immunoSEQ multiplex PCR reads with MiXCR, one entry per CDR3 protein. In the table there are roughly 330,000 distinct CDR3 sequences, 92% of which are singletons. This TCR was recovered from a human donor with multiple sclerosis. Specimen: CD4+ T cells from PBMCs.

CDR3 amino acids: CAWAHGLVWNEQFF. The CDR3 region has the DNA TGTGCCTGGGCGCATGGGCTAGTCTGGAATGAGCAGTTCTTC. This chain links TRBV30 with TRBJ2-1; D gene unclear. CDR1 GTSNPN and CDR2 SVGIG come from the germline V gene (reference sequence). The CDR3 length is 14 residues. The V gene lost 5 bases and the J gene lost 7 bases, with 18 bases spanning the gap.